This T cell receptor beta chain was observed in a study of T-cell reconstitution after alpha-beta-depleted transplantation in children. Points from the study as a whole: T-cell counts and diversity at one year following transplant were attributed mainly to newly produced T cells. Where alpha-beta T cells came from about two months after transplant was reportedly several hundred expanded graft clones.

Germline CDR1 SGHDT, CDR2 YYEEEE. The CDR3 sequence is 15 residues long. The V segment lost 3 bases and the J segment 3 bases; nucleotides outside the gene matches: 5. Of note for this clonotype: Its matching antigen is unknown.

TCRbeta library construction was performed incorporating unique molecular identifiers. TCRdb fed the PCR reads into MiXCR, producing one record per CDR3 protein. The table has about 300,000 distinct CDR3 sequences, over 7% seen once. The specimen comprised peripheral blood, sampled 360 days after TCRalphabeta/CD19-depleted stem cell transplant. This TCR came from a female patient under 10 years old who had a stem cell transplant for Fanconi anemia, so the T cells may come from the graft donor. The V gene is TRBV5-6, the J gene TRBJ1-5, with 8 bases matching TRBD1. The CDR3 reads CASSSGQGYNQPQHF. The CDR3 DNA is TGTGCCAGCAGCTCCGGACAGGGCTACAATCAGCCCCAGCATTTT.